A single TCR beta chain is shown here with its context. This clone was observed a single time. Its antigen specificity is not known. No base quality information exists; no much larger clone differs at one position. This entry belongs to a study of blood T cell repertoires in COVID-19 (TCRdb year 2020). About the study as a whole: The collaborator samples originated in the United States, Italy and Spain and spanned the acute and convalescent phases of COVID-19. The repertoires were made available in a free public database intended to serve as a resource for research on the immune response to SARS-CoV-2. Samples came from the ongoing ImmuneRACE study (first 160 participants) plus 1,254 subjects from 6 global collaborators. The dataset comprised deeply sampled blood TCRbeta repertoires from subjects exposed to, actively infected with, or recovered from COVID-19. The material from the prospective study consisted of cDNA or gDNA derived from T cells, B-cell-depleted T cells, or PBMCs. Sample metadata almost always included a de-identified subject ID, COVID-19 status, age in years and sex. Where available, HLA class I and class II types were obtained from metadata supplied by the sample provider rather than from assay-based typing. Overall study results and their limits: How much clinical and demographic metadata was included differed by source and by participant, and the metadata was provided uncurated.

Participants in the prospective study were aged about 18 to 95 years, lived in under 30 United States geographic areas, and enrolled through a virtual design. To assign participants to cohorts, the prospective study relied on clinical history that participants themselves reported in a screening survey and a study questionnaire. Recovered participants in ImmuneRACE Cohort 3 were defined by two consecutive negative NP/OP PCR tests, clearance by a healthcare professional, or resolution of symptoms. In the prospective study, mobile phlebotomists collected whole blood, serum and a nasopharyngeal or oropharyngeal swab from each participant. Prospective study participants could optionally give additional blood draws and questionnaires over a roughly two-month period. Before DNA extraction, blood samples from the prospective study were shipped at room temperature or frozen. TCRbeta CDR3 regions were amplified from genomic DNA using the immunoSEQ Assay, a bias-controlled multiplex PCR. The original pipeline was this. The number of nucleated cells in each sample was estimated from the amplification of reference gene primers within the assay. To quantify the absolute abundance of each unique TCRbeta CDR3 rearrangement, sequence reads were collapsed and filtered. For each sample, productive Simpson clonality was calculated by taking the square root of Simpson's diversity index across productive rearrangements. Imported from immuneACCESS, the table was reduced by TCRdb to in-frame sequences with V and J called. These copies leave out some clones; in studies compared against another copy, an unresolved V gene accounts for under half, and the cause of the remainder is not known. D and trimming were read from the DNA, whereas the V and J calls and clone size are those reported in that table. The sample table holds over 300,000 clones, of which 75% to 90% were seen once. The ten largest make up 2.2% of the sample.

Relative to germline, V is 2 bases shorter and J is 0 bases shorter, with 14 bases between their ends. Reading the germline V gene (reference sequence) gives CDR1 LGHDT and CDR2 YNNKEL. Including the terminal cysteine and phenylalanine, the CDR3 comprises 17 residues. The DNA shown is the 51-base CDR3, in frame from base 1. Sequenced sample: PBMCs or T cells enriched from blood (not recorded which). The TCR was taken from a young man who had recovered from COVID-19. Recombination joined TRBV3-1 (or the pseudogene TRBV3-2) with TRBJ2-1; TRBD2 is a weak D gene call, 5 bases matching. The CDR3 protein: CASSQPRSGSSYNEQFF. In nucleotide form, the sequence is TGTGCCAGCAGCCAACCCAGGAGCGGAAGCTCCTACAATGAGCAGTTCTTC.